This paragraph covers one T cell receptor beta chain sequence. Antigen: not known. Using immunoSEQ multiplex PCR, the repertoire was profiled, and TCRdb retains in-frame clones only, with some absent. Of over 130,000 clones listed, 75% to 90% were seen once; the top ten hold approximately 4.5%. This record belongs to a study of T cell responses to AZD1222 COVID-19 vaccine. Across the study: Pooled samples include second doses given at about 4 or 12 weeks. General study findings and limits: Sampling that yielded the repertoires occurred only after the peak T cell response. Unmutated variant regions are reportedly the target of nearly half of TCRs that are spike-specific.

CDR3 length equals 19 residues. The clonotype originates from an adult in good health. The chain has TRBV21-1 and TRBJ1-6; TRBD1 reflects the table's D call only, with no check against the DNA. TRBV21-1 is marked as a pseudogene. The sample in question was peripheral blood, obtained on day 0 of AZD1222 vaccination. The CDR3 is CASSKGGRQGASYNSPLHF. The CDR3 coding sequence is TGTGCCAGCAGCAAAGGGGGGAGACAGGGGGCCTCCTATAATTCACCCCTCCACTTT.